The entry that follows covers one T cell receptor (beta chain) sequence. These data belong to a study of blood T cell repertoires in COVID-19. Study as a whole: Both acute and convalescent COVID-19 samples were obtained from the United States, Italy and Spain.

Germline CDR1 reads MGHDK; CDR2 reads SYGVNS. V was cut by 5 bases and J by 1 base, with 9 bases left in between. The CDR3 extends over 14 amino acids. Measured with immunoSEQ multiplex PCR; TCRdb has only the in-frame clones, and not every one. The sample holds roughly 190,000 clones, around 94% seen once. Sequences were obtained from peripheral blood. The source is a man aged 25 to 40 with COVID-19, enrolled during active disease. This rearrangement joins TRBV25-1 to TRBJ1-3, with D possibly TRBD1 on 6 matching bases. The CDR3 DNA follows: TGTGCCAGCAGTTCCGACAGGTCTGGAAACACCATATATTTT. Protein product: CASSSDRSGNTIYF. Complete variable domain (other parts from reference TRBV25-1 and TRBJ1-3): EADIYQTPRYLVIGTGKKITLECSQTMGHDKMYWYQQDPGMELHLIHYSYGVNSTEKGDLSSESTVSRIRTEHFPLTLESARPSHTSQYLCASSSDRSGNTIYFGEGSWLTVV.